This TCR beta chain was observed in a study of breast tumors, draining lymph nodes, adjacent tissues. Study outcomes and limitations: Tumor TCR diversity was below lymph nodes but above nontumor tissue.

Samples came from axillary lymph nodes draining the breast cancer. TCRdb reanalysed the multiplex PCR reads using MiXCR and keeps one entry per CDR3 protein. The table lists under 150,000 distinct CDR3 sequences, 20% to 25% of them singletons, with 2% to 2.5% in the top ten. In regard to this clonotype: Its specificity is unknown. One base away lies a much larger clone, so this may be a sequencing read error.

This TCR came from a female donor with breast cancer. Some clones in this sample may be carry-over from other donors' samples. Material for sequencing was axillary lymph node tissue.

The CDR3 reads CASSLRQGADAGELFF. The CDR3 nucleotides read TGTGCCAGCAGCTTAAGACAGGGGGCGGACGCCGGGGAGCTGTTTTTT. The chain carries TRBV5-6 and TRBJ2-2; 10 nucleotides agree with TRBD1. The V gene end was trimmed by 2 bases and the J gene end by 6 bases; junction bases not matched to a gene: 7. Germline V lookup: CDR1 SGHDT, CDR2 YYEEEE. The CDR3 totals 16 residues.